The sequence of this TCR beta chain was determined in a study of T cell repertoires in cytomegalovirus infection. About the study: Recently identified HLA-C-restricted CMV epitopes were used, and well-studied HLA-B-restricted CMV epitopes were used as well. Signatures in public TCR beta sequences pointed to both CMV infection and matching HLA type.

TCRdb recomputed calls from the reads with MiXCR, one row per CDR3 protein. The sample records fewer than 1,000,000 distinct CDR3 sequences, around 30% being singletons. The CDR3 has 14 residues. V lost 5 bases to trimming and J lost 7 bases, with 17 bases between them. Germline V CDR1 and CDR2: PRHDT, FYEKMQ (reference sequence). Comment on this clonotype: What it binds is not known.

Whole-study findings and limits: CMV-specific TCR beta clonotypes restricted by HLA-C dominated the ex vivo response. Cumulative frequency (of public TCR beta family members) identified carriers of CMV plus the relevant HLA.

The receptor comes from a human donor in good health (CMV status not recorded). Some clones in this sample may be carry-over from other donors' samples. This sequence joins TRBV13 and TRBJ1-1, with D perhaps TRBD1 (6 bases). The specimen comprised cultured CD8+ T cells from PBMCs, sampled from culture after CMV antigen stimulation. The DNA for the CDR3 is TGTGCCAGCAGCCCAACCCAGGGGAAGGGTGAAGCTTTCTTT. The encoded protein is CASSPTQGKGEAFF. Based on the CDR3 plus reference TRBV13 and TRBJ1-1, the full variable domain is AAGVIQSPRHLIKEKRETATLKCYPIPRHDTVYWYQQGPGQDPQFLISFYEKMQSDKGSIPDRFSAQQFSDYHSELNMSSLELGDSALYFCASSPTQGKGEAFFGQGTRLTVV.